The 6 T cell receptor beta chains below all came from one sample that was sequenced in a study of blood T cell repertoires in COVID-19. Method: immunoSEQ multiplex PCR; TCRdb's copy keeps in-frame clones and lacks some. The sample records about 66,000 clones, roughly 86% being singletons. The sequenced sample was peripheral blood. These receptors originate from a man aged 50-59 years with active COVID-19.

The J gene is TRBJ1-2, the V gene TRBV3-1 (or the pseudogene TRBV3-2), with unresolved D. Trimming left V 4 bases short and J 4 bases short, with 16 bases between. The CDR3 covers 15 residues. Germline V CDR1 and CDR2: LGHDT, YNNKEL (reference sequence). The CDR3 reads CASSPSDWRFYGYTF. In DNA form, the CDR3 reads TGTGCCAGCAGCCCTTCGGACTGGCGGTTCTATGGCTACACCTTC.

The V gene is TRBV5-6, the J gene TRBJ2-3; possibly TRBD1 for D (6 bases). This CDR3 has 18 residues. CDR1 and CDR2 (germline): SGHDT, YYEEEE. V dropped 3 bases and J dropped 1 base, with 21 bases sitting between them. The CDR3 loop reads CASSWGRTALFGTDTQYF. The DNA for the CDR3 is TGTGCCAGCAGCTGGGGGCGGACCGCCTTGTTTGGCACAGATACGCAGTATTTT.

The V call is TRBV10-3, the J call TRBJ2-3, with 10 bases aligning to TRBD1. The CDR3 runs to 16 residues. V lost 6 bases to trimming and J lost 2 bases; unmatched junction nucleotides: 8. The V gene's germline CDR1 is ENHRY and CDR2 SYGVKD. CDR3 DNA sequence: TGTGCCATCAGCAGAAGGACAGGGGGGGACACAGATACGCAGTATTTT. Amino acid sequence: CAISRRTGGDTDTQYF.

The chain is built from TRBV21-1 and TRBJ2-7; whether TRBD2, the table's D call, matches the DNA was not checked. TRBV21-1 is a pseudogene segment. The CDR3 covers 17 residues. The CDR3 sequence: CASSSLAGGAFSYEQYF. DNA for the CDR3: TGTGCCAGCAGCTCCCTAGCGGGGGGGGCTTTTTCCTACGAGCAGTACTTC.

The rearrangement joins TRBV9 to TRBJ2-1, with 13 bases aligning to TRBD2. The J segment lost 9 bases and the V segment lost 0 bases, leaving 12 bases of the junction unmatched. The germline CDR1 and CDR2 sequences are SGDLS and YYNGEE. The CDR3 consists of 18 residues. Here the CDR3 DNA reads TGTGCCAGCAGCGTAGGTAGGACTAGCGGGAGATCGGTAGGTGAGCAGTTCTTC. This translates into CASSVGRTSGRSVGEQFF.

The chain carries TRBV18 and TRBJ2-7, with 9 bases identical to TRBD1. Germline loops: CDR1 KGHSH, CDR2 LQKENI. Trimming removed 6 bases from V and 0 bases from J; junction bases left unmatched: 6. This CDR3 region has 15 residues. For the CDR3, the DNA is TGTGCCAGCTCGGCCGGGACAGGGAGCTCCTACGAGCAGTACTTC. It is translated as CASSAGTGSSYEQYF.